This entry lists 28 T cell receptor beta chains sequenced from one sample in a study of blood T cells in healthy people across ages. Combining a sample-barcoded 5' primer with a J-beta primer mix, a second PCR ran for roughly 7 to 11 cycles. Each CDR3 protein gets one entry after TCRdb re-called the 5' RACE reads with MiXCR. Altogether 1.2 million to 1.5 million distinct CDR3 sequences are present, 42% being singletons, with the ten largest covering 7.9%. Sequences were obtained from blood. These receptor sequences come from a woman aged 18-29 years in good health.

The rearrangement uses TRBV20-1 and TRBJ2-4, with 7 nucleotides matching TRBD2. Judging by the DNA end, TRBJ2-7 fits better; the J call may be wrong. The germline V gene encodes CDR1 DFQATT and CDR2 SNEGSKA (reference sequence). This CDR3 spans 15 amino acids. The CDR3: CSALPRGGGTYEQYF. CDR3 DNA sequence: TGCAGTGCTCTCCCCCGGGGCGGGGGTACCTACGAGCAGTACTTC.

The chain has TRBV6-5 and TRBJ1-6, with D possibly matching TRBD1 (5 bases). In germline, CDR1 is MNHEY, CDR2 SVGAGI. The CDR3 spans 15 residues. Trimming removed 6 bases from V and 7 bases from J, with 16 bases in between. The CDR3 region has the DNA TGTGCCAGCAGCCCTTGGAGACAGATGAATTCACCCCTCCACTTT. It specifies CASSPWRQMNSPLHF.

Details on this clonotype: A read error may produce the germline difference seen at one junction end. This chain uses TRBV6-1 with TRBJ2-7; D is perhaps TRBD1 (5 bases). CDR3 size: 13 residues. Germline V gene lookup returns CDR1 MNHNS and CDR2 SASEGT. CDR3 sequence: CASSRTRSYEKYF. The CDR3 nucleotides are TGTGCCAGCAGTAGGACAAGATCCTACGAGAAGTACTTC.

In the case of this clonotype: At one end, the junction sequence differs from germline, possibly due to a read error. CDR3 residues: CASSLGPHDYKEQFF. The CDR3 DNA reads TGTGCCAGCAGCCTAGGGCCTCACGATTACAAGGAGCAGTTCTTC. The genes are TRBV7-2 and TRBJ2-1, with D uncertain. This CDR3 is 15 amino acids long. Germline V gene lookup returns CDR1 SGHTA and CDR2 FQGNSA.

This clonotype was recorded a few times. The chain has TRBV27 and TRBJ1-6, with 9 bases aligning to TRBD1. Trimming at V came to 3 bases and at J to 9 bases, leaving 6 bases not matched to a gene. This CDR3 region has 15 residues. CDR1 is MNHEY, CDR2 SMNVEV, per germline (reference sequence). The CDR3 loop is CASSLTGGTFSPLHF. The CDR3 DNA reads as TGTGCCAGCAGTTTGACAGGGGGGACCTTTTCACCCCTCCACTTT.

Ten or more counts support this clonotype. The chain couples TRBV6-5 to TRBJ1-5; no firm D call. Trimming took off 6 bases at V and 1 base at J, with 4 bases between the two ends. The CDR3 runs 12 residues. Per germline, CDR1 MNHEY and CDR2 SVGAGI. This CDR3 reads CASRGSNQPQHF. The CDR3 DNA is TGTGCCAGCAGAGGGAGCAATCAGCCCCAGCATTTT.

Details on this clonotype: Possible read error: a much larger clone is one base away. V and J are TRBV6-1 and TRBJ2-1, with D unclear. The V end lost 10 bases, the J end lost 2 bases, and 15 bases lay between the germline ends. The CDR3 spans 14 residues. Germline CDR1 MNHNS, CDR2 SASEGT. CDR3 DNA sequence: TGTGCCACCTGTCCGACCCCCACCTACAATGAGCAGTTCTTC. Translating it yields CATCPTPTYNEQFF.

The chain couples TRBV2 to TRBJ1-1; D is unclear. Germline V gene sequence: CDR1 SNHLY, CDR2 FYNNEI. Trimming took off 8 bases at V and 1 base at J, with 11 bases between the two ends. This CDR3 has 13 amino acids. CDR3 region: CASLRNTNTEAFF. The CDR3 coding sequence is TGTGCCAGCCTGAGGAACACGAACACTGAAGCTTTCTTT.

This clonotype occurred a few times. The CDR3 loop reads CASSFDRGQHGYTF. Written as DNA, the CDR3 is TGCGCCAGCAGCTTTGACAGGGGGCAGCATGGCTACACCTTC. The chain links TRBV5-1 to TRBJ1-2, with 10 bases aligning to TRBD1. Germline trimming cut 2 bases from V and 6 bases from J; bases unmatched to any gene: 4. CDR1 SGHRS and CDR2 YFSETQ come from the germline V gene. CDR3 length: 14 residues. The full variable domain, completed using reference TRBV5-1 and TRBJ1-2, is KAGVTQTPRYLIKTRGQQVTLSCSPISGHRSVSWYQQTPGQGLQFLFEYFSETQRNKGNFPGRFSGRQFSNSRSEMNVSTLELGDSALYLCASSFDRGQHGYTFGSGTRLTVV.

The chain recombines TRBV11-2 with TRBJ2-5; a possible D gene is TRBD1 (5 bases). With 2 bases removed from V and 1 base from J, the gap between germline ends came to 11 bases. This CDR3 comprises 15 residues. From germline, CDR1 is SGHAT and CDR2 FQNNGV. The CDR3: CASSLTQGSQETQYF. CDR3 bases: TGTGCCAGCAGCTTAACTCAGGGCTCCCAAGAGACCCAGTACTTC.

This clonotype was detected only a few times. The V and J genes are TRBV20-1 and TRBJ2-3, with TRBD2 matching over 9 bases. Trimming cost V 8 bases and J 2 bases; bases outside gene matches: 8. The CDR3 runs 14 residues. CDR1 and CDR2 from the germline V gene are DFQATT and SNEGSKA (reference sequence). CDR3 nucleotide sequence: TGCAGTTCCAAAGCGGGAGGTATCACAGATACGCAGTATTTT. This encodes CSSKAGGITDTQYF.

The chain employs TRBV3-1 and TRBJ1-5, with D possibly being TRBD1 (6 bases). CDR3 length: 15 residues. Germline assignment: CDR1 LGHDT and CDR2 YNNKEL (reference sequence). The germline V and J ends were trimmed by 0 bases and 4 bases, with 10 bases remaining between them. Here the CDR3 DNA reads TGTGCCAGCAGCCAAGAGGGACACCCGAATCAGCCCCAGCATTTT. Encoded protein: CASSQEGHPNQPQHF. The full variable domain, with the rest looked up from reference TRBV3-1 and TRBJ1-5, is DTAVSQTPKYLVTQMGNDKSIKCEQNLGHDTMYWYKQDSKKFLKIMFSYNNKELIINETVPNRFSPKSPDKAHLNLHINSLELGDSAVYFCASSQEGHPNQPQHFGDGTRLSIL.

The rearrangement uses TRBV11-2 and TRBJ2-1; D gene ambiguous. Trimming took 0 bases from V and 14 from J, leaving 11 bases between them. CDR3 length: 12 amino acids. Looked up from germline, CDR1 is SGHAT and CDR2 is FQNNGV. The CDR3 sequence: CASSLDQGYEFF. CDR3 bases: TGTGCCAGCAGCTTAGATCAAGGTTATGAGTTCTTC.

This clonotype was seen only a few times. The chain couples TRBV6-5 to TRBJ1-5; D call uncertain. CDR1 is MNHEY and CDR2 is SVGAGI in the germline V gene. V was pared by 6 bases and J by 1 base, with 13 bases between. The CDR3 sequence is 15 residues long. For the CDR3, the DNA is TGTGCCAGCAGCGGATCCAGCGGGAGCAATCAGCCCCAGCATTTT. Translating it yields CASSGSSGSNQPQHF.

The chain is built from TRBV29-1 and TRBJ1-5; D might be TRBD1 (5 bases). Germline V gene sequence: CDR1 SQVTM, CDR2 ANQGSEA. The germline V and J ends were trimmed by 5 bases and 4 bases, with 15 bases remaining between them. CDR3 length: 14 residues. This CDR3 is CSVITDWGNQPQHF. CDR3 DNA: TGCAGCGTTATTACAGATTGGGGGAATCAGCCCCAGCATTTT.

The rearrangement uses TRBV27 and TRBJ2-4, with 7 nucleotides matching TRBD1. The germline V gene encodes CDR1 MNHEY and CDR2 SMNVEV (reference sequence). The CDR3 runs 17 residues. Trimming removed 6 bases from V and 0 bases from J; junction bases left unmatched: 11. The CDR3 sequence is CASSPGQPGLAKNIQYF. In nucleotides, the CDR3 is TGTGCCAGCAGCCCGGGACAGCCGGGCCTAGCCAAAAACATTCAGTACTTC.

CDR3 in DNA: TGTGCCAGCAGTGGAGGGGACAGGGGGCTCCTGAGCACTGAAGCTTTCTTT. Its translation: CASSGGDRGLLSTEAFF. The chain employs TRBV25-1 and TRBJ1-1, with 12 bases lining up with TRBD1. The CDR3 has 17 amino acids. Losses at the gene ends were 4 bases for V and 4 bases for J; bases not matched to a gene: 10. Germline V gene lookup returns CDR1 MGHDK and CDR2 SYGVNS.

This clonotype was detected only a few times. This chain connects TRBV6-5 to TRBJ2-5; weak D call: TRBD2 (6 bases). V lost 5 bases and J lost 4, with 11 bases in between. This CDR3 has 13 residues. Germline CDR1 reads MNHEY; CDR2 reads SVGAGI. The CDR3 DNA reads TGTGCCAGCAGTATGACTAGGCTAGAGACCCAGTACTTC. Translating it yields CASSMTRLETQYF.

The sample holds a few counts of this clonotype. The chain couples TRBV27 to TRBJ2-5, with D tentatively TRBD1 (7 bases). The DNA matches TRBJ2-7 better at its end, which makes the J call doubtful. CDR3 length equals 13 residues. The germline V gene has CDR1 MNHEY and CDR2 SMNVEV (reference sequence). CDR3 amino acids: CASRDSGGSEQYF. CDR3 in DNA: TGTGCCAGCAGGGACTCAGGGGGGAGCGAGCAGTACTTC.

The genes are TRBV5-1 and TRBJ2-3; 9 bases line up with TRBD1. V was clipped by 3 bases and J by 6 bases; unmatched bases: 8. Germline V lookup: CDR1 SGHRS, CDR2 YFSETQ. The CDR3 length is 15 residues. The CDR3 sequence: CASSYPTGGSDTQYF. In DNA, the CDR3 is TGCGCCAGCAGCTACCCGACAGGGGGTTCCGATACGCAGTATTTT.

With respect to this clonotype: The junction departs from germline at one end; a sequencing error may be responsible. The chain uses TRBV3-1 and TRBJ2-3; D is unclear. Per the germline V gene, CDR1 is LGHDT and CDR2 is YNNKEL (reference sequence). This CDR3 region has 15 residues. CDR3 amino acids: CASSQDRPSTDAQYF. CDR3 nucleotides: TGTGCCAGCAGCCAAGATCGGCCCAGCACAGATGCGCAGTATTTT.

This clonotype was seen a handful of times. The chain is built from TRBV4-1 and TRBJ1-6; 8 bases agree with TRBD1. CDR1 and CDR2 (germline): MGHRA, YSYEKL. Unmatched junction bases numbered 8, after V lost 1 base and J lost 6 bases. This CDR3 has 17 amino acids. This CDR3 reads CASSQVGQGPSNSPLHF. CDR3 DNA: TGCGCCAGCAGCCAAGTAGGACAGGGACCTAGTAATTCACCCCTCCACTTT.

This chain connects TRBV20-1 to TRBJ2-5, with 9 nucleotides matching TRBD2. This CDR3 region has 13 residues. Germline values: CDR1 DFQATT, CDR2 SNEGSKA (reference sequence). The CDR3 nucleotides are TGCACTATTGCCGGGACTAGCTTCGATGAGCAGTACTTC. Its translation is CTIAGTSFDEQYF.

This clonotype was seen a handful of times. This chain uses TRBV20-1 with TRBJ2-4, with 11 nucleotides matching TRBD2. Germline assignment: CDR1 DFQATT and CDR2 SNEGSKA (reference sequence). The CDR3 length is 12 residues. V shed 1 base, J shed 13 bases, and the junction held 3 bases outside the gene matches. The CDR3 DNA is TGCAGTGCTAGAGGACTAGCGGGGTACCAGTACTTC. Protein product: CSARGLAGYQYF.

The V and J genes are TRBV7-2 and TRBJ2-1; no clear D gene. Germline loops: CDR1 SGHTA, CDR2 FQGNSA. CDR3 length: 13 residues. V lost 3 bases and J lost 10, with 13 bases in between. Here the CDR3 DNA reads TGTGCCAGCAGCTTGCTTTCTCTTGGGGAGCAGTTCTTC. Amino acid sequence: CASSLLSLGEQFF.

The J gene is TRBJ2-1, the V gene TRBV2; 9 bases line up with TRBD2. This CDR3 region has 15 residues. The germline CDR1 and CDR2 sequences are SNHLY and FYNNEI. V was clipped by 0 bases and J by 9 bases; unmatched bases: 6. The CDR3 region has the DNA TGTGCCAGCAGTGAAGCGGCGGGGGGGCGGGTTGAGCAGTTCTTC. Translating it yields CASSEAAGGRVEQFF.

The table lists this clonotype with a few counts. J is TRBJ2-3 and V is TRBV11-2; D is undetermined. Trimming took off 5 bases at V and 0 bases at J, with 12 bases between the two ends. CDR1 and CDR2 from the germline V gene are SGHAT and FQNNGV. The CDR3 covers 15 residues. Here the CDR3 reads CASSPDGPSTDTQYF. CDR3 nucleotide sequence: TGTGCCAGCAGCCCCGACGGCCCCAGCACAGATACGCAGTATTTT.

This clonotype was recorded only once. The chain employs TRBV4-1 and TRBJ2-4; D may be TRBD1 or TRBD2 (5 bases each). TRBJ2-7 explains the end of the DNA better; the J call may be wrong. Germline V gene lookup returns CDR1 MGHRA and CDR2 YSYEKL. The CDR3 spans 16 residues. The CDR3 here is CASSRLLGTVSYEQYF. In nucleotides, the CDR3 is TGCGCCAGCAGTCGTCTTCTCGGGACGGTATCCTACGAGCAGTACTTC.